What follows are 26 T cell receptor beta chains derived from one specimen sequenced in a study of chemoradiotherapy in HPV16-positive cancers. Profiled with immunoSEQ multiplex PCR; TCRdb holds only in-frame clones, not every one. Among under 7,000 clones listed, roughly 74% were seen once. Source: tumor tissue, taken from a patient who underwent chemoradiotherapy. The source of these receptors is a human donor with HPV-associated anogenital cancer.

V and J are TRBV15 and TRBJ2-1, with TRBD2 identical over 10 bases. This CDR3 is 17 amino acids long. Losses at the gene ends were 2 bases for V and 7 bases for J; bases not matched to a gene: 11. CDR1 LNHNV and CDR2 YYDKDF come from the germline V gene (reference sequence). The CDR3 sequence: CATSRLAGELMVNEQFF. The CDR3 DNA follows: TGTGCCACCAGCAGACTAGCGGGAGAACTCATGGTTAATGAGCAGTTCTTC.

V gene TRBV5-1 combines with J gene TRBJ1-6, with D perhaps matching TRBD1 (5 bases). Trimming left V 3 bases short and J 10 bases short, with 14 bases between. The CDR3 contains 14 residues. The V gene's germline CDR1 is SGHRS and CDR2 YFSETQ. DNA for the CDR3: TGCGCCAGCAGCTCACAGGCGGGGGGATCACCCCTCCACTTT. Its protein product is CASSSQAGGSPLHF. The full variable domain, rest sourced from reference TRBV5-1 and TRBJ1-6, is KAGVTQTPRYLIKTRGQQVTLSCSPISGHRSVSWYQQTPGQGLQFLFEYFSETQRNKGNFPGRFSGRQFSNSRSEMNVSTLELGDSALYLCASSSQAGGSPLHFGNGTRLTVT.

The J gene is TRBJ1-1, the V gene TRBV28; perhaps TRBD1 as D (5 bases). CDR1 and CDR2 from the germline V gene are MDHEN and SYDVKM. The length of the CDR3 is 14 residues. Trimming took off 6 bases at V and 0 bases at J, with 11 bases between the two ends. In DNA, the CDR3 is TGTGCCAGCAGGTCGACAGCCATGAACACTGAAGCTTTCTTT. The encoded protein is CASRSTAMNTEAFF.

The chain combines TRBV6-6 with TRBJ2-3; D perhaps matches TRBD1 (6 bases). This CDR3 contains 16 residues. The germline gives CDR1 MNHNY, CDR2 SVGAGI (reference sequence). The ends were cut back, 7 bases at V and 2 bases at J, with 19 bases in the middle. The CDR3 DNA follows: TGTGCCAGCAACACACACAGGGATTCTCTCACAGATACGCAGTATTTT. Translating it yields CASNTHRDSLTDTQYF.

V is TRBV25-1 and J is TRBJ2-1; 13 bases are a match to TRBD2. V gave up 3 bases and J gave up 6 bases; unmatched junction bases: 5. The V gene's germline CDR1 is MGHDK and CDR2 SYGVNS. This CDR3 has 16 residues. As DNA, the CDR3 is TGTGCCAGCAGTGACACGACTAGCGGGAGGTCCAATGAGCAGTTCTTC. It translates to CASSDTTSGRSNEQFF.

This chain links TRBV4-1 with TRBJ2-5, with D perhaps TRBD2 (6 bases). Germline lookup yields CDR1 MGHRA and CDR2 YSYEKL. V lost 1 base and J 5 bases, leaving 8 bases between the germline ends. CDR3 length equals 13 residues. The CDR3 reads CASSQAGGETQYF. The CDR3 DNA follows: TGCGCCAGCAGCCAAGCCGGAGGGGAGACCCAGTACTTC.

CDR3: CASSERGDAFF. For the CDR3, the DNA is TGTGCCAGCAGTGAAAGGGGGGATGCTTTCTTT. V gene TRBV2 combines with J gene TRBJ1-1; TRBD1 is a possible D gene (6 bases). There are 11 residues in the CDR3. V was pared by 2 bases and J by 11 bases, with 9 bases between. Per germline, CDR1 SNHLY and CDR2 FYNNEI.

This clone showed up just a few times. This chain joins TRBV28 and TRBJ1-5, with D maybe TRBD1 (6 bases). Trimming cost V 3 bases and J 3 bases, with 15 bases left between them. This CDR3 is built from 16 residues. In germline, CDR1 is MDHEN, CDR2 SYDVKM. CDR3: CASSLDPWTDNQPQHF. The CDR3 bases are TGTGCCAGCAGTTTGGACCCGTGGACAGACAATCAGCCCCAGCATTTT.

The rearrangement links TRBV7-2 to TRBJ2-2; D may be TRBD1 (6 bases). This CDR3 has 13 amino acids. The V gene's germline CDR1 is SGHTA and CDR2 FQGNSA. The V gene lost 6 bases and the J gene lost 3 bases, with 8 bases spanning the gap. CDR3 amino acids: CASSYRDTGELFF. The CDR3 DNA follows: TGTGCCAGCAGTTACAGGGACACCGGGGAGCTGTTTTTT.

This chain joins TRBV29-1 and TRBJ1-2; 7 bases fit TRBD1. Trimming removed 2 bases from V and 3 bases from J; junction bases left unmatched: 6. Germline V CDR1 and CDR2: SQVTM, ANQGSEA. There are 14 residues in the CDR3. This CDR3 is CSVETTGSYYGYTF. DNA for the CDR3: TGCAGCGTTGAAACGACAGGGAGCTACTATGGCTACACCTTC.

The CDR3 reads CASSVAGPPNTEAFF. CDR3 nucleotide sequence: TGTGCCAGCAGCGTGGCTGGGCCACCGAACACTGAAGCTTTCTTT. The genes are TRBV9 and TRBJ1-1, with unresolved D. Trimming took off 2 bases at V and 1 base at J, with 12 bases between the two ends. Germline lookup yields CDR1 SGDLS and CDR2 YYNGEE. The CDR3 contains 15 residues.

There are a few counts of this clone. The rearrangement links TRBV19 to TRBJ2-5; D is unclear. The CDR3 runs 15 residues. Germline values: CDR1 LNHDA, CDR2 SQIVND (reference sequence). Trimming left V 5 bases short and J 2 bases short, with 15 bases between. CDR3 sequence (DNA): TGTGCCAGTAGTCTCTTGGGCAGGAGTCAAGAGACCCAGTACTTC. Protein sequence: CASSLLGRSQETQYF.

V is TRBV5-1 and J is TRBJ1-1; D unresolved. The V gene lost 1 base and the J gene lost 0 bases, with 10 bases spanning the gap. The CDR3 totals 15 residues. Looked up from germline, CDR1 is SGHRS and CDR2 is YFSETQ. The CDR3 spells CASSLSGIMNTEAFF. The DNA for the CDR3 is TGCGCCAGCAGCTTGAGCGGGATCATGAACACTGAAGCTTTCTTT.

This clone came up once. The chain links TRBV27 to TRBJ2-5; TRBD2 matches 14 bases. This CDR3 has 16 residues. CDR1 MNHEY and CDR2 SMNVEV come from the germline V gene (reference sequence). The V gene end was trimmed by 6 bases and the J gene end by 7 bases; junction bases not matched to a gene: 10. CDR3 DNA: TGTGCCAGCAGCCCACTGGGACTAGCGGGAGTAGGGACCCAGTACTTC. Amino acids: CASSPLGLAGVGTQYF.

This clone is labeled as medium-sized (0.01 to 0.1%). The chain joins TRBV9 to TRBJ2-3; 8 bases agree with TRBD2. Germline values: CDR1 SGDLS, CDR2 YYNGEE. The CDR3 has 17 amino acids. Losses at the gene ends were 2 bases for V and 2 bases for J; bases not matched to a gene: 10. CDR3 residues: CASSVRTSQPNTDTQYF. The CDR3 DNA reads TGTGCCAGCAGCGTTCGGACTAGCCAGCCTAACACAGATACGCAGTATTTT.

Turning to this clone: A read error may produce the germline difference seen at one junction end. The V and J genes are TRBV7-2 and TRBJ1-2, with D perhaps TRBD1 (6 bases). Germline CDR1 SGHTA, CDR2 FQGNSA. The CDR3 totals 16 residues. CDR3 amino acids: CASSLVRVQGGYDYTF. As DNA, the CDR3 is TGTGCCAGCAGCTTAGTAAGGGTACAGGGAGGGTATGACTACACCTTC.

The chain couples TRBV28 to TRBJ2-1; D is unresolved. V dropped 5 bases and J dropped 9 bases, with 17 bases sitting between them. CDR3 size: 14 residues. Germline CDR1 is MDHEN and CDR2 is SYDVKM. CDR3 amino acids: CASSPHWALGEQFF. DNA of the CDR3: TGTGCCAGCAGTCCGCACTGGGCCCTGGGTGAGCAGTTCTTC.

The CDR3 nucleotides read TGTGCCAGCAGCGAGGGGCGGTATACTGAAGCTTTCTTT. Protein: CASSEGRYTEAFF. This chain uses TRBV5-5 with TRBJ1-1, with a possible D match to TRBD1 (5 bases). V gave up 4 bases and J gave up 5 bases, with 12 bases separating them. CDR3 length equals 13 residues. Per germline, CDR1 SGHKS and CDR2 YYEKEE (reference sequence). Full variable domain (missing parts from reference TRBV5-5 and TRBJ1-1): DAGVTQSPTHLIKTRGQQVTLRCSPISGHKSVSWYQQVLGQGPQFIFQYYEKEERGRGNFPDRFSARQFPNYSSELNVNALLLGDSALYLCASSEGRYTEAFFGQGTRLTVV.

The rearrangement links TRBV7-9 to TRBJ2-5, with unresolved D. CDR1 is SEHNR, CDR2 FQNEAQ, per germline (reference sequence). Trimming took off 3 bases at V and 5 bases at J, with 4 bases between the two ends. CDR3 length equals 11 residues. The CDR3 DNA sequence: TGTGCCAGCAGCTTTGGGGAGACCCAGTACTTC. Translated: CASSFGETQYF.

The chain links TRBV25-1 to TRBJ1-5, with D maybe TRBD1 (5 bases). The CDR3 has 15 amino acids. V dropped 3 bases and J dropped 3 bases, with 12 bases sitting between them. Germline CDR1 is MGHDK and CDR2 is SYGVNS. The CDR3, as DNA: TGTGCCAGCAGTGAGTGGGGGGAGTTCAATCAGCCCCAGCATTTT. Translated, it gives CASSEWGEFNQPQHF. The whole variable domain, remainder taken from reference TRBV25-1 and TRBJ1-5, is EADIYQTPRYLVIGTGKKITLECSQTMGHDKMYWYQQDPGMELHLIHYSYGVNSTEKGDLSSESTVSRIRTEHFPLTLESARPSHTSQYLCASSEWGEFNQPQHFGDGTRLSIL.

The table lists this clone with a few counts. The J gene is TRBJ2-3, the V gene TRBV7-2, with no clear D. Trimming took 5 bases from V and 0 from J, leaving 9 bases between them. The CDR3 consists of 14 residues. Germline CDR1 is SGHTA and CDR2 is FQGNSA. Written as DNA, the CDR3 is TGTGCCAGCAGCGAACGTGGGAGCACAGATACGCAGTATTTT. Translated, it gives CASSERGSTDTQYF.

In this sample, this clone turned up a few times. V is TRBV5-1 and J is TRBJ2-3; no clear D gene. Per the germline V gene, CDR1 is SGHRS and CDR2 is YFSETQ. This CDR3 comprises 14 residues. Trimming left V 3 bases short and J 2 bases short, with 10 bases between. The DNA of the CDR3 is TGCGCCAGCAGCTCCCCAGTCGCCACAGATACGCAGTATTTT. This encodes CASSSPVATDTQYF.

This clone was counted between two and nine times. In DNA, the CDR3 is TGTGCCAGCAGTTTACCCGACATTCTGGGCTCCTACAATGAGCAGTTCTTC. Protein sequence: CASSLPDILGSYNEQFF. The gene calls are TRBV28 and TRBJ2-1; D unclear. The germline gives CDR1 MDHEN, CDR2 SYDVKM. This CDR3 contains 17 residues. V gave up 2 bases and J gave up 0 bases, with 14 bases separating them.

This clone was picked up a small number of times. The genes are TRBV7-2 and TRBJ2-7; perhaps TRBD2 as D (5 bases). V lost 2 bases and J 6 bases, leaving 14 bases between the germline ends. Germline assignment: CDR1 SGHTA and CDR2 FQGNSA. The CDR3 consists of 14 residues. In DNA, the CDR3 is TGTGCCAGCAGCTTACAAGCGGCCCTCCTCGAGCAGTACTTC. Translating it yields CASSLQAALLEQYF. Looking up the rest from reference TRBV7-2 and TRBJ2-7 gives the full variable domain: GAGVSQSPSNKVTEKGKDVELRCDPISGHTALYWYRQSLGQGLEFLIYFQGNSAPDKSGLPSDRFSAERTGGSVSTLTIQRTQQEDSAVYLCASSLQAALLEQYFGPGTRLTVT.

This clone occurred a few times. The chain links TRBV2 to TRBJ1-2; D uncertain. Trimming cost V 10 bases and J 3 bases, with 6 bases left between them. The germline V gene has CDR1 SNHLY and CDR2 FYNNEI. The CDR3 contains 10 residues. The chain's CDR3 is CATSDYGYTF. The CDR3, as DNA: TGTGCCACTTCCGACTATGGCTACACCTTC.

The chain couples TRBV7-9 to TRBJ2-7, with D maybe TRBD2 (6 bases). This CDR3 is 11 amino acids long. Germline-derived CDR1 and CDR2 are SEHNR and FQNEAQ (reference sequence). V shed 3 bases and J shed 7 bases, with 7 bases lying between them. The CDR3 bases are TGTGCCAGCAGCTTTGGAGGGGAGCAGTACTTC. Protein product: CASSFGGEQYF.